This TCR beta chain was observed in a study of T cells in Graves' hyperthyroidism and ophthalmopathy. Regions amplified from RNA transcripts were the TCR beta CDR3 regions. Using the HTBI primer set, a first-round RT-PCR was run on the TCR CDR3. TCRdb called the multiplex PCR reads again in MiXCR, with one record for every CDR3 protein. This sample carries 700,000 or so distinct CDR3 sequences, roughly 15% of them seen once, and the ten largest clones take around 13%. Duration under 3 months, a NOSPECS grade of at least 4, and a Clinical Activity Score of at least 3 characterized the ophthalmopathy patients. Diagnoses used clinical symptoms, serum thyroxine and TRAb, thyroid ultrasound and orbital computed tomography. Trimming cost V 2 bases and J 2 bases; bases outside gene matches: 1. The CDR3 loop spans 13 amino acids. Germline assignment: CDR1 DFQATT and CDR2 SNEGSKA (reference sequence). This clonotype was seen a handful of times.

Sequences were obtained from blood. V usage is TRBV20-1 and J usage is TRBJ2-3; 7 nucleotides agree with TRBD2. This TCR was recovered from a woman aged 45 to 65 with Graves' ophthalmopathy. CDR3 sequence reads: CSARQRDTDTQYF. CDR3 bases: TGCAGTGCTAGACAGCGGGACACAGATACGCAGTATTTT.